Following are 26 T cell receptor beta chains from one sample sequenced in a study of Graves' ophthalmopathy and Graves' hyperthyroidism. From RNA, the CDR3 regions of TCR beta chains were amplified and sequenced. An opening RT-PCR round employed HTBI primers and preceded a second-round multiplex PCR. TCRdb re-derived calls from the multiplex PCR reads in MiXCR, one entry per CDR3 protein. The sample lists 900,000 to 1,200,000 distinct CDR3 sequences; about 40% were seen once. The sample comprised peripheral blood or thyroid tissue (not recorded which). These receptors all come from an adult man with Graves' hyperthyroidism.

This chain connects TRBV5-1 to TRBJ2-5; 15 bases map to TRBD2. CDR3 length equals 16 residues. V lost 4 bases, J lost 4 bases, and 5 bases stayed unmatched. In germline, CDR1 is SGHRS, CDR2 YFSETQ. Written as DNA, the CDR3 is TGCGCCAGCAGCACGGGACTAGCGGGAGGTTCAGAGACCCAGTACTTC. Protein sequence: CASSTGLAGGSETQYF.

Concerning this clonotype: Compared with germline, one end of the junction differs, possibly owing to a read error. The V call is TRBV7-9, the J call TRBJ1-1; D gene uncertain. The CDR3 has 13 residues. Germline lookup yields CDR1 SEHNR and CDR2 FQNEAQ (reference sequence). The chain's CDR3 is CASSSQMESEAFF. The CDR3 nucleotides read TGCGCCAGCAGCTCCCAAATGGAATCGGAAGCTTTCTTT.

The V call is TRBV12-3 or TRBV12-4, the J call TRBJ1-6, with D uncertain. Deletions cut 2 bases from V and 7 bases from J, with 6 bases between. This CDR3 contains 13 residues. CDR3 nucleotides: TGTGCCAGCAGTTTATACAGAAATTCACCCCTCCACTTT. Encoded protein: CASSLYRNSPLHF.

The chain uses TRBV2 and TRBJ1-1, with D maybe TRBD1 (6 bases). CDR1 SNHLY and CDR2 FYNNEI come from the germline V gene. CDR3 length equals 13 residues. V was cut by 6 bases and J by 6 bases, with 14 bases left in between. The CDR3: CASSVQGEAEAFF. The CDR3 region has the DNA TGTGCCAGCAGCGTACAGGGAGAGGCTGAAGCTTTCTTT.

This clonotype was picked up a small number of times. This chain links TRBV12-3 or TRBV12-4 with TRBJ2-5; D is undetermined. The CDR3 is 13 residues long. V was clipped by 7 bases and J by 2 bases, with 11 bases between them. CDR3 amino acids: CASTPQLQETQYF. The CDR3 DNA reads TGTGCCAGCACCCCTCAGCTTCAAGAGACCCAGTACTTC.

CDR3 protein: CASSHRTRTSGVQYF. CDR3 sequence (DNA): TGTGCCAGCAGCCACCGGACACGGACTAGCGGGGTGCAGTATTTT. This sequence joins TRBV14 and TRBJ2-3, with TRBD2 matching 12 bases. The V segment lost 3 bases and the J segment 11 bases; nucleotides outside the gene matches: 9. CDR3 length: 15 residues. Germline V gene lookup returns CDR1 SGHDN and CDR2 FVKESK. The variable domain in full, completed from reference TRBV14 and TRBJ2-3, reads EAGVTQFPSHSVIEKGQTVTLRCDPISGHDNLYWYRRVMGKEIKFLLHFVKESKQDESGMPNNRFLAERTGGTYSTLKVQPAELEDSGVYFCASSHRTRTSGVQYFGPGTRLTVL.

In its sample, this clonotype was seen many times. The rearrangement uses TRBV9 and TRBJ1-2; TRBD1 might be the D (5 bases). The CDR3 contains 15 residues. Germline lookup yields CDR1 SGDLS and CDR2 YYNGEE. Trimming pared 0 bases from V and 3 bases from J, leaving 12 bases between. CDR3 region: CASSVAGEQDYGYTF. The CDR3, as DNA: TGTGCCAGCAGCGTAGCCGGGGAACAGGACTATGGCTACACCTTC.

Only a few counts were recorded for this clonotype. The rearrangement links TRBV25-1 to TRBJ2-5; TRBD2 might be the D (5 bases). The J call may be mistaken, given a closer DNA end match to TRBJ2-7. Germline V lookup: CDR1 MGHDK, CDR2 SYGVNS. This CDR3 region has 16 residues. CDR3 DNA: TGTGCCAGCAGTTTGGGGAGTTCAAGGAGCTCCTACGAGCAGTACTTC. Its translation is CASSLGSSRSSYEQYF.

In the case of this clonotype: Germline is not matched at one junction end, which may reflect a read error. The rearrangement links TRBV7-3 to TRBJ2-2, with 7 bases matching TRBD2. Germline-derived CDR1 and CDR2 are SGHTA and FQGTGA. This CDR3 is 16 amino acids long. DNA for the CDR3: TGTGCCAGCAGCTTAGAAGCGGGGATGAACACCGGGGAGCAGTTTTTT. This translates into CASSLEAGMNTGEQFF.

This clonotype was found many times. The gene calls are TRBV9 and TRBJ2-6; D call uncertain. Germline CDR1 SGDLS, CDR2 YYNGEE. V was shortened by 4 bases and J by 4 bases, with 24 bases between the two germline ends. The CDR3 covers 19 residues. The CDR3 DNA is TGTGCCAGCAGCATAGGGCGCACCAATACGTTCTCCGGGGCCAACGTCCTGACTTTC. Its protein is CASSIGRTNTFSGANVLTF.

This clonotype appeared many times. The gene calls are TRBV14 and TRBJ1-1; a weak D match, TRBD1 (5 bases). Trimming took 0 bases from V and 11 from J, leaving 7 bases between them. Germline CDR1 reads SGHDN; CDR2 reads FVKESK. This CDR3 contains 11 residues. The CDR3 spells CASSQEGAAFF. CDR3 nucleotide sequence: TGTGCCAGCAGCCAAGAAGGGGCGGCTTTCTTT. The whole variable domain, remainder taken from reference TRBV14 and TRBJ1-1, is EAGVTQFPSHSVIEKGQTVTLRCDPISGHDNLYWYRRVMGKEIKFLLHFVKESKQDESGMPNNRFLAERTGGTYSTLKVQPAELEDSGVYFCASSQEGAAFFGQGTRLTVV.

This clonotype appeared a few times. This sequence joins TRBV4-2 and TRBJ2-6; tentative D call: TRBD1 (6 bases). Trimming left V 0 bases short and J 4 bases short, with 7 bases between. The CDR3 totals 15 residues. The germline gives CDR1 LGHNA, CDR2 YNFKEQ. The CDR3 DNA reads TGTGCCAGCAGCCAAGATAGGGGGGGGGCCAACGTCCTGACTTTC. This codes for CASSQDRGGANVLTF.

This clonotype has ten or more counts. The CDR3 coding sequence is TGTGCCAGCAGCCCCGTGACAGGGGGAACAAATTCACCCCTCCACTTT. Protein: CASSPVTGGTNSPLHF. The chain uses TRBV7-9 and TRBJ1-6; 9 bases are shared with TRBD1. The J segment lost 7 bases and the V segment lost 5 bases, leaving 9 bases of the junction unmatched. CDR1 and CDR2 from the germline V gene are SEHNR and FQNEAQ (reference sequence). The CDR3 runs to 16 residues.

This clonotype occurred once. The CDR3 DNA is TGTGCCAGCAGCCAAGGAGGGGTTGGTACTTTCTTT. It encodes CASSQGGVGTFF. This chain joins TRBV3-1 and TRBJ1-1; TRBD1 might be the D (5 bases). The CDR3 has 12 amino acids. Trimming removed 1 base from V and 12 bases from J, with 12 bases in between. Germline loops: CDR1 LGHDT, CDR2 YNNKEL (reference sequence).

This clonotype showed up many times. This chain joins TRBV2 and TRBJ2-2, with 8 nucleotides matching TRBD2. The CDR3 consists of 15 residues. The germline CDR1 and CDR2 sequences are SNHLY and FYNNEI. The V segment lost 5 bases and the J segment 0 bases; nucleotides outside the gene matches: 2. DNA for the CDR3: TGTGCCAGCAGTTCGGGACTAGCGAACACCGGGGAGCTGTTTTTT. It specifies CASSSGLANTGELFF.

This chain connects TRBV29-1 to TRBJ1-2, with 9 positions matching TRBD1. J lost 8 bases, V lost 8 bases, and 6 bases had no gene match. The CDR3 extends over 11 amino acids. Per germline, CDR1 SQVTM and CDR2 ANQGSEA. CDR3 sequence: CSSDRGYGYTF. The CDR3 region has the DNA TGCAGCTCGGACAGGGGATACGGCTACACCTTC.

This clonotype was detected only a few times. CDR3 DNA: TGTGCCAGCAGCCGATCCGGGACACCGCAAATGGAGACCCAGTACTTC. This sequence encodes CASSRSGTPQMETQYF. This chain joins TRBV6-1 and TRBJ2-5; TRBD1 is a possible D gene (6 bases). Germline CDR1 MNHNS, CDR2 SASEGT. The CDR3 has 16 amino acids. Trimming cost V 6 bases and J 5 bases, with 22 bases left between them.

The V call is TRBV29-1, the J call TRBJ2-3, with unresolved D. Trimming cost V 5 bases and J 1 base, with 7 bases left between them. Per the germline V gene, CDR1 is SQVTM and CDR2 is ANQGSEA. The CDR3 runs 12 residues. CDR3 nucleotides: TGCAGCGTTCTTTTGGGCACAGATACGCAGTATTTT. This gives the protein CSVLLGTDTQYF.

In its sample, this clonotype was seen many times. Here the CDR3 DNA reads TGTGCCAGTAGTATTACAGGGGGTGGGGAAGAGACCCAGTACTTC. Protein product: CASSITGGGEETQYF. The V and J genes are TRBV19 and TRBJ2-5; 8 bases align to TRBD1. The CDR3 has 15 residues. CDR1 and CDR2 (germline): LNHDA, SQIVND (reference sequence). The trim removed 3 bases at V and 3 bases at J, leaving 6 bases unmatched.

Comments on this clonotype: Its ends do not fully match the called genes, so a read error is possible. This chain joins TRBV7-2 and TRBJ1-6, with TRBD1 as a possible D gene (5 bases). Germline V CDR1 and CDR2: SGHTA, FQGNSA. The CDR3 consists of 18 residues. Written as DNA, the CDR3 is TGCGCCAGCAGCCAACGTACGACACAGGAGGCGACGGGTTCACCCCTCCACTTT. This encodes CASSQRTTQEATGSPLHF.

This clonotype occurred a few times. The chain has TRBV6-6 and TRBJ1-6, with 8 bases aligning to TRBD1. The V and J ends lost 6 bases and 7 bases, in that order; junction bases with no gene match: 8. Per the germline V gene, CDR1 is MNHNY and CDR2 is SVGAGI (reference sequence). CDR3 size: 15 residues. The CDR3 here is CASRLRTGSNSPLHF. The CDR3 DNA sequence: TGTGCCAGCAGACTAAGGACAGGGTCGAATTCACCCCTCCACTTT.

This clonotype was recorded a few times. This chain joins TRBV5-4 and TRBJ1-1; weak D call: TRBD1 (5 bases). Germline V lookup: CDR1 SGHNT, CDR2 YYREEE (reference sequence). V lost 5 bases to trimming and J lost 5 bases, with 19 bases between them. This CDR3 contains 15 residues. In DNA, the CDR3 is TGTGCCAGCAGACACCGGGGCAGGGTTTGGACTGAAGCTTTCTTT. It specifies CASRHRGRVWTEAFF.

This clonotype has only one observation. A much bigger clone sits one base away, suggesting this may be a read error. In nucleotides, the CDR3 is TGTGCCAGCAGCTTATTACAACCCAGGGCCAACGTCCTGACTTTC. It translates to CASSLLQPRANVLTF. The rearrangement joins TRBV7-9 to TRBJ2-6; D gene ambiguous. The CDR3 has 15 amino acids. Trimming took 2 bases from V and 5 from J, leaving 10 bases between them. Germline CDR1 and CDR2: SEHNR and FQNEAQ (reference sequence).

The chain has TRBV10-3 and TRBJ2-5; TRBD1 matches at 7 bases. The CDR3 is 14 amino acids. The junction had 8 bases not matched to a gene; V was cut back by 6 bases and J by 4 bases. Germline V lookup: CDR1 ENHRY, CDR2 SYGVKD. CDR3 sequence reads: CAIRSDREGETQYF. CDR3 DNA: TGTGCCATCAGGTCCGACAGGGAAGGAGAGACCCAGTACTTC.

For this clonotype: The junction departs from the called germline gene at one end, perhaps through a read error. This chain joins TRBV5-1 and TRBJ2-7; 10 bases align to TRBD1. Germline V gene data show CDR1 as SGHRS and CDR2 as YFSETQ. This CDR3 has 16 amino acids. The CDR3 protein is CANSPLSTGGWNEQYF. For the CDR3, the DNA is TGTGCCAACAGCCCGTTATCGACAGGGGGCTGGAACGAGCAGTACTTC.

V gene TRBV7-9 combines with J gene TRBJ2-2; D might be TRBD1 or TRBD2, each matching 6 bases. This CDR3 has 18 amino acids. Trimming left V 5 bases short and J 6 bases short, with 25 bases between. The germline CDR1 and CDR2 sequences are SEHNR and FQNEAQ (reference sequence). CDR3 loop: CASSPTGTGGIDAGELFF. CDR3 nucleotide sequence: TGTGCCAGCAGCCCAACAGGGACTGGCGGGATTGATGCCGGGGAGCTGTTTTTT.